This T cell receptor (beta chain) stems from a study of OX40 agonist ivuxolimab in advanced cancers. Overall study: Eligibility admitted prior anti-PD-1, anti-PD-L1 or anti-CTLA-4 therapy; 30% to 40% had some.

CDR3 length: 16 residues. Germline CDR1 and CDR2: LGHNA and YSLEER. Trimming removed 4 bases from V and 1 base from J; junction bases left unmatched: 8. Cycle 7 day 1, cycle 4 day 1, and baseline were the timepoints at which blood was sampled. In its sample, this clone was seen many times. No antigen is known for it. Using immunoSEQ multiplex PCR, the repertoire was profiled, and TCRdb retains in-frame clones only, with some absent. The table lists about 38,000 clones, roughly nine tenths of them singletons. Findings and limits, study-wide: Researchers did not determine the expanded peripheral T cells' antigen specificity.

The chain has TRBV4-3 and TRBJ2-3; 7 positions agree with TRBD1. The TCR was taken from an adult with an advanced solid tumor such as melanoma, head and neck, liver or kidney cancer. Material: CD4+ or CD8+ T cells sorted from blood, obtained in a trial of the OX40 agonist ivuxolimab. The chain's CDR3 is CASSPTGQVRTDTQYF. The CDR3 nucleotides read TGCGCCAGCAGCCCGACCGGACAGGTCCGCACAGATACGCAGTATTTT.